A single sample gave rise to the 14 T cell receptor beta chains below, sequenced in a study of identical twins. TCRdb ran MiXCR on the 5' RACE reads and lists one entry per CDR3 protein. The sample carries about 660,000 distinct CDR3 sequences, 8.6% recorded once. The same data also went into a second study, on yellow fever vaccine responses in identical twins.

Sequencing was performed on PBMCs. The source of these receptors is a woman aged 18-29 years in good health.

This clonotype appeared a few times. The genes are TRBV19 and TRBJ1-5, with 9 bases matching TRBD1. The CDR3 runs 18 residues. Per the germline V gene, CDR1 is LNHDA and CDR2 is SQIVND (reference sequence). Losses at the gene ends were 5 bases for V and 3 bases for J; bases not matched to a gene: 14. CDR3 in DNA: TGTGCCAGTAGTTTAATGGGACAGGGAGGATACAACAATCAGCCCCAGCATTTT. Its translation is CASSLMGQGGYNNQPQHF.

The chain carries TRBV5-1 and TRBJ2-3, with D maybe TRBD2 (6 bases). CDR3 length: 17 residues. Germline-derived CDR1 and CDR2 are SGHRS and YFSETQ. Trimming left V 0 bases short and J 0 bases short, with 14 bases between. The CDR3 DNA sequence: TGCGCCAGCAGCTTGGACCCCCCCGGGACTAGCACAGATACGCAGTATTTT. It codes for CASSLDPPGTSTDTQYF.

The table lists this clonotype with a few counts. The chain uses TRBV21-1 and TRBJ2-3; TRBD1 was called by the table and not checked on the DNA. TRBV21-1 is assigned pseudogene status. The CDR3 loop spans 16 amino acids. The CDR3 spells CARSGTAAPSTDTQYF. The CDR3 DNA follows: TGTGCCAGATCCGGGACAGCAGCTCCTAGCACAGATACGCAGTATTTT.

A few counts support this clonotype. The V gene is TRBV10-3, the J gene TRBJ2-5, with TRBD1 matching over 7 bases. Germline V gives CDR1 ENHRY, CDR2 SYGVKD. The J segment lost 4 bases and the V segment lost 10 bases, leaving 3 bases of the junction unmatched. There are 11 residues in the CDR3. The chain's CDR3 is CATQGVETQYF. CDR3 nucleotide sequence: TGTGCCACCCAGGGGGTAGAGACCCAGTACTTC.

Here the CDR3 reads CASSVITNYNEQFF. CDR3 bases: TGTGCCAGCAGCGTAATCACTAACTACAATGAGCAGTTCTTC. The chain carries TRBV9 and TRBJ2-1, with D hard to call. The CDR3 is 14 amino acids. V was cut by 1 base and J by 3 bases, with 8 bases left in between. CDR1 and CDR2 from the germline V gene are SGDLS and YYNGEE.

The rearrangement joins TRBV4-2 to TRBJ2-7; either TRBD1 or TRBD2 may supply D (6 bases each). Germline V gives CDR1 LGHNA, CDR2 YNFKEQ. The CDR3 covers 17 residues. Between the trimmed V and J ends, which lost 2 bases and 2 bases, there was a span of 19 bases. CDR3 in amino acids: CASSQNPGTGRTYEQYF. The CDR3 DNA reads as TGTGCCAGCAGCCAAAACCCCGGAACAGGGAGGACCTACGAGCAGTACTTC.

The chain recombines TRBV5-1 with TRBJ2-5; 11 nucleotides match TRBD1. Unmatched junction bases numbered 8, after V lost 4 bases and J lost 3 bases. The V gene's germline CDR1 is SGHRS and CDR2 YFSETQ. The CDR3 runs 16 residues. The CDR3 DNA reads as TGCGCCAGCAGCACCGGGACAGGGGGAACCAAAGAGACCCAGTACTTC. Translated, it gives CASSTGTGGTKETQYF.

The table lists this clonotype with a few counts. The CDR3 DNA reads TGTGCCAGCCTGGACAGGGCCGCATCCTCTGGGGCCAACGTCCTGACTTTC. Its translation: CASLDRAASSGANVLTF. The chain couples TRBV6-1 to TRBJ2-6; 8 positions match TRBD1. Germline lookup yields CDR1 MNHNS and CDR2 SASEGT. The CDR3 loop spans 17 amino acids. Trimming removed 8 bases from V and 0 bases from J; junction bases left unmatched: 9.

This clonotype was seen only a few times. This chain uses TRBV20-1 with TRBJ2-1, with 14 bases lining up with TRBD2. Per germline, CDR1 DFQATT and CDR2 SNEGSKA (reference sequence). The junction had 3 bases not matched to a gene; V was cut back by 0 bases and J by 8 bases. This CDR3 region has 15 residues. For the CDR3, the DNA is TGCAGTGCTAGAGAGACTAGCGGGAGGGCCGATGAGCAGTTCTTC. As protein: CSARETSGRADEQFF.

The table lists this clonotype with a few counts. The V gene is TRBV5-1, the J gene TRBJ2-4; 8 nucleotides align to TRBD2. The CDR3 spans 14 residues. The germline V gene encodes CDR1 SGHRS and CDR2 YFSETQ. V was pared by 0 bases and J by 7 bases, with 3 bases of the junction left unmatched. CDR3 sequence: CASSLGGLANIQYF. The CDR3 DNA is TGCGCCAGCAGCTTGGGAGGACTAGCCAACATTCAGTACTTC.

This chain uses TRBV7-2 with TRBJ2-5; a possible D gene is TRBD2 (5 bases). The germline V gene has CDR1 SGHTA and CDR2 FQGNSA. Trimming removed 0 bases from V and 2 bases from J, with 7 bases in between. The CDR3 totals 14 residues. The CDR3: CASSLAPGQETQYF. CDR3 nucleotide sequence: TGTGCCAGCAGCTTAGCCCCGGGACAAGAGACCCAGTACTTC.

CDR3 region: CASSPVGPGANEKLFF. CDR3 nucleotide sequence: TGTGCCAGCAGCCCAGTCGGCCCTGGGGCTAATGAAAAACTGTTTTTT. This chain joins TRBV12-3 or TRBV12-4 and TRBJ1-4, with D hard to call. The V end was cut by 6 bases, the J end by 3 bases, with 17 bases between. CDR3 length: 16 amino acids.

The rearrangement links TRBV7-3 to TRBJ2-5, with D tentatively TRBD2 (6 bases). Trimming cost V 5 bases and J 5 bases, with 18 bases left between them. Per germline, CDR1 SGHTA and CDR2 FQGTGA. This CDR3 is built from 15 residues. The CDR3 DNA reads TGTGCCAGCAGCAACGCAGGAGGGCTGGGGGAGACCCAGTACTTC. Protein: CASSNAGGLGETQYF.

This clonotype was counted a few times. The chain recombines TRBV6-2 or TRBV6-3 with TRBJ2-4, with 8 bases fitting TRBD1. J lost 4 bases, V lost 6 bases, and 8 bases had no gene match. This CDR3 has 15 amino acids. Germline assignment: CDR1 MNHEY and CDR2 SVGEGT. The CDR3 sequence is CASSQGQGDKNIQYF. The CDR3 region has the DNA TGTGCCAGCAGCCAAGGACAGGGTGATAAAAACATTCAGTACTTC.